Sequencing of this TCR beta chain was carried out in a study of long-term antiretroviral therapy in people with HIV. Study-wide context: The 2015 immediate-ART recommendation was preceded by the earliest samples by about a decade. Whole-study findings and limits: Clones with expansion before ART led the repertoire at all time points.

Only United States sites treated participants with HIV. V shed 7 bases and J shed 0 bases, with 13 bases lying between them. The CDR3 has 15 residues. Germline CDR1 reads MDHEN; CDR2 reads SYDVKM. A note on this clone: Its antigen is as yet unknown.

With survey level as its setting, the immunoSEQ assay was v3.0. Profiled with immunoSEQ multiplex PCR; TCRdb holds only in-frame clones, not every one. The sample consists of some 40,000 clones, approximately 94% of them appearing once. The input for sequencing was unsorted PBMCs, taken about 9 years after starting antiretroviral therapy. V and J are TRBV28 and TRBJ1-3; D is unclear. This clonotype was obtained from a man aged 25-40 years with HIV. CDR3 amino acids: CASTEVRVSGNTIYF. DNA for the CDR3: TGTGCCAGCACCGAGGTCCGGGTCTCTGGAAACACCATATATTTT.